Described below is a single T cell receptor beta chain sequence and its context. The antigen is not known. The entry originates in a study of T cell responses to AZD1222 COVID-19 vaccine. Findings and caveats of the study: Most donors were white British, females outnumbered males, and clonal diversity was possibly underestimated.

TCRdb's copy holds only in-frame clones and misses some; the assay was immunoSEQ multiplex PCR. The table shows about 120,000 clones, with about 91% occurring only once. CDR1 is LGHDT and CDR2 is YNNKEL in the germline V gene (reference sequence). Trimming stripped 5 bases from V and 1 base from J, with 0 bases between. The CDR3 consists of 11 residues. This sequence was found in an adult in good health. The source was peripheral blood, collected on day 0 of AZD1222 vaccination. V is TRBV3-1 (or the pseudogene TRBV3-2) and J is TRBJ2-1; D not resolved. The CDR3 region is CASSSYNEQFF. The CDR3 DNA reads TGTGCCAGCAGCTCCTACAATGAGCAGTTCTTC.